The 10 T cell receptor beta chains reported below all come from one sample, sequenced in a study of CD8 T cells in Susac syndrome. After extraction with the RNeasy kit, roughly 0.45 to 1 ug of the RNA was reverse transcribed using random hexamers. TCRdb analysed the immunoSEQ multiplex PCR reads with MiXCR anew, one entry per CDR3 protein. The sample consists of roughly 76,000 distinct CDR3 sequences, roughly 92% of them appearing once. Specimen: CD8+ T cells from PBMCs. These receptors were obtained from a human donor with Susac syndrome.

The CDR3 reads CASRRQGTVEQYF. The CDR3 DNA sequence: TGTGCCAGTAGAAGGCAGGGGACGGTCGAGCAGTACTTC. The V and J genes are TRBV19 and TRBJ2-7; D possibly corresponds to TRBD1 (6 bases). This CDR3 is 13 amino acids long. V gave up 6 bases and J gave up 6 bases, with 15 bases separating them. CDR1 is LNHDA and CDR2 is SQIVND in the germline V gene (reference sequence).

Here the CDR3 DNA reads TGTGCCAGCAGCCCCATAGCGGGGTACGGGGAGCTGTTTTTT. Protein sequence: CASSPIAGYGELFF. The V and J genes are TRBV3-1 and TRBJ2-2, with TRBD2 identical over 8 bases. The CDR3 has 14 amino acids. Germline lookup yields CDR1 LGHDT and CDR2 YNNKEL (reference sequence). Germline trimming cut 4 bases from V and 7 bases from J; bases unmatched to any gene: 5.

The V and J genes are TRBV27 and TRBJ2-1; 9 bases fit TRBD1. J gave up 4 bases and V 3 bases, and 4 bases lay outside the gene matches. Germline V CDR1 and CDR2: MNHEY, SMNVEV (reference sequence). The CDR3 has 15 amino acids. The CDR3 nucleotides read TGTGCCAGCAGTTTGTCTGGGACAGGGTACAATGAGCAGTTCTTC. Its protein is CASSLSGTGYNEQFF.

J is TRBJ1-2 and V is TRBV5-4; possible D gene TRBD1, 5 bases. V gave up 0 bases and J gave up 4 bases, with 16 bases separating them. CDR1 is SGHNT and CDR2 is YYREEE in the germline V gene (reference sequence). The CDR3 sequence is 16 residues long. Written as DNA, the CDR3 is TGTGCCAGCAGCTTGGGATGGGGGGACCCCTCCTATGGCTACACCTTC. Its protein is CASSLGWGDPSYGYTF.

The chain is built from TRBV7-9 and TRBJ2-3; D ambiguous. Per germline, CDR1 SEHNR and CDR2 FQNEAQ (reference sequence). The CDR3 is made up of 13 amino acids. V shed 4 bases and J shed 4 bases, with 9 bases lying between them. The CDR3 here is CASSSRFSDTQYF. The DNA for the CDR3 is TGTGCCAGCAGCTCCCGTTTTTCAGATACGCAGTATTTT.

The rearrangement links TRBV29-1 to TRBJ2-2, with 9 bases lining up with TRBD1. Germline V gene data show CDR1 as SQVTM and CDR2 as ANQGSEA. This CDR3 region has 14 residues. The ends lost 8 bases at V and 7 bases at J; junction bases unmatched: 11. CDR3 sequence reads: CSTRRTGVDGELFF. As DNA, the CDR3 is TGCAGCACGCGCCGGACAGGGGTCGACGGGGAGCTGTTTTTT.

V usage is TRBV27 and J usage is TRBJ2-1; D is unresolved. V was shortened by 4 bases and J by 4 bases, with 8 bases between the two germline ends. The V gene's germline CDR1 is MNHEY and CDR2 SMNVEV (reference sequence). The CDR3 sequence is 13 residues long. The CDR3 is CASSSSGYNEQFF. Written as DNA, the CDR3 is TGTGCCAGCAGTTCCTCAGGTTACAATGAGCAGTTCTTC.

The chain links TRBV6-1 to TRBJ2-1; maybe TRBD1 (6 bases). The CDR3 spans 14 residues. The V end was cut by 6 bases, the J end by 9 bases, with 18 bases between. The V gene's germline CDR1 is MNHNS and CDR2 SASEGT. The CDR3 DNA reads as TGTGCCAGCAGAGGACTCGACAGGCAGGGTGAGCAGTTCTTC. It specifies CASRGLDRQGEQFF.

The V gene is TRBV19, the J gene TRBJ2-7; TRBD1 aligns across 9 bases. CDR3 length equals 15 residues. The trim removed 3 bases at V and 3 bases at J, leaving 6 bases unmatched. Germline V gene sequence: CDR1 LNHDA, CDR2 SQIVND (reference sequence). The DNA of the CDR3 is TGTGCCAGTAGTATGGACAGGGGACTGATCTACGAGCAGTACTTC. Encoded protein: CASSMDRGLIYEQYF. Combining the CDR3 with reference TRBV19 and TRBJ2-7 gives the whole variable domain DGGITQSPKYLFRKEGQNVTLSCEQNLNHDAMYWYRQDPGQGLRLIYYSQIVNDFQKGDIAEGYSVSREKKESFPLTVTSAQKNPTAFYLCASSMDRGLIYEQYFGPGTRLTVT.

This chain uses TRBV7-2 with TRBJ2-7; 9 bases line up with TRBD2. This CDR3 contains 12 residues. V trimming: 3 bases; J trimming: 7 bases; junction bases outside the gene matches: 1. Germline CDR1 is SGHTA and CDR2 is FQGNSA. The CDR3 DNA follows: TGTGCCAGCAGCTTCCTAGCGGGAGAGCAGTACTTC. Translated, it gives CASSFLAGEQYF.